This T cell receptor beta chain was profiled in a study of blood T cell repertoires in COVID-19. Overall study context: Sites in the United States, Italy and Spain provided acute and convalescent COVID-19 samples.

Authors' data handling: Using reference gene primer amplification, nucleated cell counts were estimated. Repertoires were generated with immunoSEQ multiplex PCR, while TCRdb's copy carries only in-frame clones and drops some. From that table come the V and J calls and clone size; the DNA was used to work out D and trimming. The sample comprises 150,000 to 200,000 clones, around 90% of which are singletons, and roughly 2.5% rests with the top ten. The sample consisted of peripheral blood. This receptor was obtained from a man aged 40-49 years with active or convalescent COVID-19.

This CDR3 is CAGQGGVNSPLHF. CDR3 nucleotide sequence: TGTGCCGGTCAGGGGGGAGTCAATTCACCCCTCCACTTT. This sequence joins TRBV28 and TRBJ1-6, with 7 bases matching TRBD1. Germline CDR1 MDHEN, CDR2 SYDVKM. The CDR3 is 13 amino acids. The junction had 8 bases not matched to a gene; V was cut back by 11 bases and J by 7 bases.